Below are 29 T cell receptor beta chains sequenced from a single sample in a study of blood T cell repertoires in COVID-19. Using immunoSEQ multiplex PCR, the repertoire was profiled, and TCRdb retains in-frame clones only, with some absent. The sample consists of roughly 260,000 clones, around nine tenths of them appearing once. Sequencing was done on a sample of peripheral blood. The source of these receptors is a man aged 40-55 years who had recovered from COVID-19.

The rearrangement joins TRBV5-1 to TRBJ1-1, with D unclear. This CDR3 has 15 residues. V was cut by 0 bases and J by 0 bases, with 9 bases left in between. Germline CDR1 SGHRS, CDR2 YFSETQ. CDR3 loop: CASSLAFQMNTEAFF. As DNA, the CDR3 is TGCGCCAGCAGCTTGGCTTTTCAGATGAACACTGAAGCTTTCTTT.

This chain links TRBV24-1 with TRBJ2-3; 10 bases match TRBD2. The J segment lost 3 bases and the V segment lost 4 bases, leaving 15 bases of the junction unmatched. This CDR3 contains 19 residues. Germline V gene data show CDR1 as KGHDR and CDR2 as SFDVKD. The CDR3 sequence: CATSDPLRSGRAVTDTQYF. The CDR3 DNA reads TGTGCCACCAGTGACCCCCTGAGGAGCGGGAGGGCCGTGACAGATACGCAGTATTTT.

The chain joins TRBV6-5 to TRBJ2-7; TRBD1 is a possible D gene (6 bases). The length of the CDR3 is 14 residues. V lost 4 bases to trimming and J lost 2 bases, with 12 bases between them. CDR1 MNHEY and CDR2 SVGAGI come from the germline V gene. In DNA form, the CDR3 reads TGTGCCAGCAGTTGGACGGACAGCACCTACGAGCAGTACTTC. It encodes CASSWTDSTYEQYF.

The chain employs TRBV11-2 and TRBJ2-1; 15 nucleotides align to TRBD2. The J segment lost 0 bases and the V segment lost 1 base, leaving 4 bases of the junction unmatched. The germline V gene encodes CDR1 SGHAT and CDR2 FQNNGV. The CDR3 totals 19 residues. The CDR3 DNA sequence: TGTGCCAGCAGCTTAGTCCCGGGACTAGCGGGGGGCTCCTACAATGAGCAGTTCTTC. It translates to CASSLVPGLAGGSYNEQFF.

The chain couples TRBV4-1 to TRBJ1-5; D is perhaps TRBD1 (6 bases). Germline lookup yields CDR1 MGHRA and CDR2 YSYEKL. V shed 0 bases and J shed 6 bases, with 12 bases lying between them. The CDR3 runs to 15 residues. The CDR3 protein is CASSQDDRSGQPQHF. CDR3 coding DNA: TGCGCCAGCAGCCAAGATGACAGGAGTGGTCAGCCCCAGCATTTT.

This rearrangement joins TRBV12-3 or TRBV12-4 to TRBJ1-2; no reliable D call. This CDR3 spans 13 amino acids. The germline V and J ends were trimmed by 6 bases and 3 bases, with 11 bases remaining between them. The CDR3 sequence: CASSARWDYGYTF. Here the CDR3 DNA reads TGTGCCAGCAGCGCGAGGTGGGACTATGGCTACACCTTC.

V and J are TRBV7-6 and TRBJ1-1, with D possibly matching TRBD1 (5 bases). CDR1 SGHVS and CDR2 FNYEAQ come from the germline V gene. CDR3 size: 15 residues. V was clipped by 0 bases and J by 4 bases, with 12 bases between them. CDR3 protein: CASSLAKGSGTEAFF. CDR3 DNA sequence: TGTGCCAGCAGCTTAGCTAAGGGGTCAGGCACTGAAGCTTTCTTT.

The J gene is TRBJ2-7, the V gene TRBV30; the D gene is possibly TRBD2 (5 bases). V dropped 0 bases and J dropped 6 bases, with 12 bases sitting between them. Looked up from germline, CDR1 is GTSNPN and CDR2 is SVGIG (reference sequence). There are 13 residues in the CDR3. The CDR3 sequence: CAWSVGRPGEQYF. CDR3 coding DNA: TGTGCCTGGAGTGTAGGGAGACCAGGCGAGCAGTACTTC.

J is TRBJ1-3 and V is TRBV6-5, with D perhaps TRBD1 (6 bases). Germline CDR1 is MNHEY and CDR2 is SVGAGI. The CDR3 is made up of 16 amino acids. The V end was cut by 2 bases, the J end by 0 bases, with 11 bases between. DNA for the CDR3: TGTGCCAGCAGTTACGGGACACAGCACTCTGGAAACACCATATATTTT. It codes for CASSYGTQHSGNTIYF.

This CDR3 reads CASSDGGGRDTQYF. In nucleotides, the CDR3 is TGTGCCAGCAGTGATGGGGGAGGGAGAGATACGCAGTATTTT. The V gene is TRBV2, the J gene TRBJ2-3; 7 bases align to TRBD2. J was trimmed by 5 bases and V by 3 bases; bases with no gene match: 5. CDR3 length: 14 amino acids. Germline V gives CDR1 SNHLY, CDR2 FYNNEI.

V and J are TRBV7-2 and TRBJ2-3, with 7 bases aligning to TRBD2. The CDR3 loop spans 15 amino acids. J gave up 0 bases and V 2 bases, and 2 bases lay outside the gene matches. Germline CDR1 and CDR2: SGHTA and FQGNSA. CDR3 sequence (DNA): TGTGCCAGCAGCTTAACTAGCGCGAGCACAGATACGCAGTATTTT. This encodes CASSLTSASTDTQYF.

This chain connects TRBV30 to TRBJ2-7; D might be TRBD2 (5 bases). Per germline, CDR1 GTSNPN and CDR2 SVGIG (reference sequence). This CDR3 is 14 amino acids long. The V end was cut by 4 bases, the J end by 2 bases, with 15 bases between. CDR3 in amino acids: CAWKALAPPYEQYF. CDR3 bases: TGTGCCTGGAAGGCATTAGCGCCTCCCTACGAGCAGTACTTC.

The chain joins TRBV2 to TRBJ2-6; D possibly corresponds to TRBD1 (6 bases). In germline, CDR1 is SNHLY, CDR2 FYNNEI. The CDR3 runs 18 residues. The V end lost 4 bases, the J end lost 1 base, and 17 bases lay between the germline ends. The CDR3 here is CASSGRDTSLSGANVLTF. Here the CDR3 DNA reads TGTGCCAGCAGTGGCCGGGACACCTCTTTATCTGGGGCCAACGTCCTGACTTTC.

The chain combines TRBV7-9 with TRBJ2-2, with TRBD2 identical over 8 bases. J was trimmed by 0 bases and V by 8 bases; bases with no gene match: 5. Germline V gives CDR1 SEHNR, CDR2 FQNEAQ (reference sequence). This CDR3 has 15 residues. The CDR3 loop is CASVQRETNTGELFF. In DNA form, the CDR3 reads TGTGCCAGCGTCCAGCGGGAGACGAACACCGGGGAGCTGTTTTTT.

The chain employs TRBV7-2 and TRBJ1-5; TRBD1 matches 9 bases. Germline V gives CDR1 SGHTA, CDR2 FQGNSA. V lost 3 bases to trimming and J lost 9 bases; unmatched junction nucleotides: 3. The CDR3 loop spans 13 amino acids. This CDR3 reads CASSLGQGRPQHF. The CDR3 DNA sequence: TGTGCCAGCAGCTTGGGACAGGGAAGGCCCCAGCATTTT.

The chain links TRBV6-5 to TRBJ1-2, with D possibly being TRBD1 (6 bases). V was shortened by 7 bases and J by 8 bases, with 17 bases between the two germline ends. The CDR3 consists of 13 residues. Germline V gives CDR1 MNHEY, CDR2 SVGAGI. The CDR3 DNA sequence: TGTGCCAGCAACCAACAGGGTTGGGGAGGCTACACCTTC. Amino acid sequence: CASNQQGWGGYTF.

V and J are TRBV6-1 and TRBJ2-7, with a tentative D call TRBD1 (5 bases). CDR3 length: 13 residues. The germline V and J ends were trimmed by 2 bases and 2 bases, with 7 bases remaining between them. CDR1 is MNHNS and CDR2 is SASEGT in the germline V gene. The CDR3: CASSERQTYEQYF. DNA of the CDR3: TGTGCCAGCAGTGAACGACAGACCTACGAGCAGTACTTC.

The chain links TRBV19 to TRBJ2-1, with 8 positions matching TRBD2. CDR3 size: 13 residues. V shed 2 bases and J 8 bases; nucleotides not matched to a gene: 2. Germline assignment: CDR1 LNHDA and CDR2 SQIVND (reference sequence). The CDR3 loop reads CASSISGGHEQFF. DNA of the CDR3: TGTGCCAGTAGTATATCGGGGGGGCATGAGCAGTTCTTC.

This clone appeared a few times. This chain uses TRBV5-1 with TRBJ2-7; a weak D match, TRBD1 (6 bases). Trimming removed 0 bases from V and 3 bases from J, with 13 bases in between. This CDR3 is 15 amino acids long. In germline, CDR1 is SGHRS, CDR2 YFSETQ. The CDR3 DNA follows: TGCGCCAGCAGCTTGGATATAGGGGGTCTCTACGAGCAGTACTTC. It is translated as CASSLDIGGLYEQYF.

The chain links TRBV4-2 to TRBJ1-5; D is unresolved. Germline V gene lookup returns CDR1 LGHNA and CDR2 YNFKEQ. V was clipped by 6 bases and J by 2 bases, with 11 bases between them. The CDR3 contains 14 residues. The CDR3 DNA reads TGTGCCAGCAGTCCCCGGGAGGGCAATCAGCCCCAGCATTTT. Protein sequence: CASSPREGNQPQHF.

J is TRBJ2-6 and V is TRBV5-5; 7 bases agree with TRBD2. The CDR3 has 17 amino acids. Trimming cost V 6 bases and J 2 bases; bases outside gene matches: 11. The germline V gene has CDR1 SGHKS and CDR2 YYEKEE (reference sequence). The DNA for the CDR3 is TGTGCCAGCATGACGGGGGGTGTAGGTCCTGGGGCCAACGTCCTGACTTTC. Translated: CASMTGGVGPGANVLTF.

This clone was detected only a few times. The chain has TRBV7-3 and TRBJ2-5; D is possibly TRBD2 (5 bases). This CDR3 region has 13 residues. The germline gives CDR1 SGHTA, CDR2 FQGTGA. Trimming took 5 bases from V and 3 from J, leaving 10 bases between them. The CDR3 DNA sequence: TGTGCCAGCAGCCTAGGGAGCAAAGAGACCCAGTACTTC. Its translation: CASSLGSKETQYF.

The genes are TRBV2 and TRBJ1-5, with TRBD1 matching over 9 bases. Germline V CDR1 and CDR2: SNHLY, FYNNEI. V lost 7 bases, J lost 3 bases, and 7 bases stayed unmatched. This CDR3 spans 15 amino acids. The CDR3 DNA is TGTGCCAGCAAGCTGACAGGGGGGGACAATCAGCCCCAGCATTTT. Amino acid sequence: CASKLTGGDNQPQHF.

This chain uses TRBV18 with TRBJ2-7, with D possibly TRBD2 on 8 matching bases. CDR3 length: 15 residues. Germline loops: CDR1 KGHSH, CDR2 LQKENI. The V end lost 6 bases, the J end lost 2 bases, and 17 bases lay between the germline ends. The CDR3 nucleotides are TGTGCCAGCTCTCCTCGTAGCGGGACAGCCTACGAGCAGTACTTC. It yields the protein CASSPRSGTAYEQYF. Drawing the rest from reference TRBV18 and TRBJ2-7, the complete variable domain is NAGVMQNPRHLVRRRGQEARLRCSPMKGHSHVYWYRQLPEEGLKFMVYLQKENIIDESGMPKERFSAEFPKEGPSILRIQQVVRGDSAAYFCASSPRSGTAYEQYFGPGTRLTVT.

The V gene is TRBV5-1, the J gene TRBJ1-1; no clear D gene. The CDR3 contains 13 residues. Between the trimmed V and J ends, which lost 6 bases and 0 bases, there was a span of 9 bases. Germline CDR1 and CDR2: SGHRS and YFSETQ. CDR3 residues: CASTGLLNTEAFF. Here the CDR3 DNA reads TGCGCCAGCACCGGACTGTTGAACACTGAAGCTTTCTTT.

The rearrangement uses TRBV3-1 (or the pseudogene TRBV3-2) and TRBJ2-1; TRBD1 agrees at 7 bases. The CDR3 consists of 15 residues. Per germline, CDR1 LGHDT and CDR2 YNNKEL (reference sequence). The trim removed 3 bases at V and 6 bases at J, leaving 8 bases unmatched. The CDR3 coding sequence is TGTGCCAGCAGCCAGTTTCAGGGGGACCTCAATGAGCAGTTCTTC. It yields the protein CASSQFQGDLNEQFF.

The chain carries TRBV19 and TRBJ1-5, with 9 bases lining up with TRBD1. Germline CDR1 and CDR2: LNHDA and SQIVND (reference sequence). The CDR3 is made up of 16 amino acids. J gave up 2 bases and V 2 bases, and 4 bases lay outside the gene matches. CDR3 nucleotides: TGTGCCAGTAGTATAACAGGGGGCGCGGGCAATCAGCCCCAGCATTTT. It is translated as CASSITGGAGNQPQHF.

V usage is TRBV5-1 and J usage is TRBJ1-6; 11 nucleotides agree with TRBD1. This CDR3 has 16 residues. Germline lookup yields CDR1 SGHRS and CDR2 YFSETQ. Trimming took 4 bases from V and 5 from J; bases not matched to a gene: 5. The CDR3: CASSRTGGTDNSPLHF. The CDR3 region has the DNA TGCGCCAGCAGCCGGACAGGGGGCACCGATAATTCACCCCTCCACTTT.

The chain is built from TRBV2 and TRBJ1-5; 8 bases align to TRBD1. Germline V gene data show CDR1 as SNHLY and CDR2 as FYNNEI. The CDR3 extends over 15 amino acids. V was pared by 6 bases and J by 2 bases, with 6 bases of the junction left unmatched. CDR3 DNA: TGTGCCAGCAGACTAGACAGGGGAGGCAATCAGCCCCAGCATTTT. Translated, it gives CASRLDRGGNQPQHF.